This T cell receptor beta chain was profiled in a study of blood T cell repertoires in COVID-19. Turning to the study itself: Sites across the United States, Italy and Spain contributed samples from acute and convalescent COVID-19. Sources were T cells, B-cell-depleted T cells, or PBMCs; the material itself was cDNA or gDNA.

Germline CDR1 reads GTSNPN; CDR2 reads SVGIG (reference sequence). V lost 5 bases to trimming and J lost 2 bases, with 10 bases between them. CDR3 length: 12 amino acids. Per the original data handling: Amplification of reference gene primers provided the estimated nucleated cell counts. Method: immunoSEQ multiplex PCR; TCRdb's copy keeps in-frame clones and lacks some. V and J calls and clone size are those listed in that table; D and trimming were worked out from the DNA. The sample has some 80,000 clones, 84% seen once. This TCR was sampled from a human donor in a cohort sampled during active COVID-19. This chain connects TRBV30 to TRBJ2-7, with a tentative D call TRBD1 (6 bases). The specimen was peripheral blood. The chain's CDR3 is CAWAQGPYEQYF. The CDR3 nucleotides are TGTGCCTGGGCGCAGGGGCCCTACGAGCAGTACTTC.